This T cell receptor beta chain was recorded in a study of human T cells and chemical hapten exposure. Background on the study: Scalp application of diphenylcyclopropenone was performed weekly in patients across the entire roughly 24-week study.

Time point denoted: pre-sensitization, week 0. Regarding treatment: therapeutic diphenylcyclopropenone sensitization with weekly scalp DPC. The trim removed 5 bases at V and 5 bases at J, leaving 6 bases unmatched. The CDR3 runs 15 residues. Germline V gene sequence: CDR1 SGHTA, CDR2 FQGTGA. TCRdb reanalysed the RACE reads using MiXCR and keeps one entry per CDR3 protein. The table shows approximately 370,000 distinct CDR3 sequences, with 5.5% occurring only once. The sequences come from whole blood, collected in connection with sensitization to the hapten diphenylcyclopropenone (DPC). This chain uses TRBV7-3 with TRBJ1-6; TRBD1 aligns across 7 bases. The source of this sequence is a woman between 18 and 29 years old with alopecia areata. Some clones in this sample may be carry-over from other donors' samples. The CDR3 nucleotides are TGTGCCAGCAGCGAACAGGGGCTTAATAATTCACCCCTCCACTTT. Protein sequence: CASSEQGLNNSPLHF.